Sequencing of this T cell receptor (beta chain) was carried out in a study of shared clonotypes between healthy human individuals. V trimming: 5 bases; J trimming: 4 bases; junction bases outside the gene matches: 4. The length of the CDR3 is 13 residues. Germline CDR1 MNHEY, CDR2 SMNVEV (reference sequence). CD45RO-negative, CCR7-positively selected cells formed the naive CD8 fraction, excluding terminally differentiated effector memory CD45RA+ cells. The assay was immunoSEQ multiplex PCR, and TCRdb's table has in-frame clones only and misses some. Here the sample spans nearly 2 million clones, about 95% being singletons.

This TCR was recovered from a man younger than 30 in good health. The sample was naive CD8+ T cells sorted from blood. The chain joins TRBV27 to TRBJ1-2; 7 bases map to TRBD1. The CDR3 loop is CASSMTGSYGYTF. CDR3 in DNA: TGTGCCAGCAGTATGACAGGGAGCTATGGCTACACCTTC.